Sequencing of this T cell receptor beta chain was carried out in a study of blood T cell repertoires in COVID-19. Study information: The United States, Italy and Spain supplied acute and convalescent COVID-19 samples. PBMCs, B-cell-depleted T cells, or T cells provided the cDNA or gDNA that made up the material.

Germline trimming cut 2 bases from V and 5 bases from J; bases unmatched to any gene: 12. This CDR3 comprises 16 residues. Germline assignment: CDR1 SGHTS and CDR2 YDEGEE. As processed by the authors: Estimates of nucleated cell counts were drawn from the amplification of reference gene primers. Only in-frame clones appear in the TCRdb table, and some are missing; sequencing was by immunoSEQ multiplex PCR. V and J calls and clone size are given by that table; D and trimming were obtained from the DNA. Here the sample spans 100,000 to 150,000 clones, about four fifths being singletons. Recruited during active infection, patients (from Seattle) were subsequently followed longitudinally.

This chain links TRBV5-8 with TRBJ2-5, with TRBD2 identical over 7 bases. The clonotype originates from a man aged 25-40 years with COVID-19, enrolled during active disease. The specimen was peripheral blood. The chain's CDR3 is CASSFPPPTGGETQYF. The CDR3, as DNA: TGTGCCAGCAGCTTCCCACCCCCTACGGGAGGCGAGACCCAGTACTTC. The full variable domain, rest sourced from reference TRBV5-8 and TRBJ2-5, is EAGVTQSPTHLIKTRGQQATLRCSPISGHTSVYWYQQALGLGLQFLLWYDEGEERNRGNFPPRFSGRQFPNYSSELNVNALELEDSALYLCASSFPPPTGGETQYFGPGTRLLVL.